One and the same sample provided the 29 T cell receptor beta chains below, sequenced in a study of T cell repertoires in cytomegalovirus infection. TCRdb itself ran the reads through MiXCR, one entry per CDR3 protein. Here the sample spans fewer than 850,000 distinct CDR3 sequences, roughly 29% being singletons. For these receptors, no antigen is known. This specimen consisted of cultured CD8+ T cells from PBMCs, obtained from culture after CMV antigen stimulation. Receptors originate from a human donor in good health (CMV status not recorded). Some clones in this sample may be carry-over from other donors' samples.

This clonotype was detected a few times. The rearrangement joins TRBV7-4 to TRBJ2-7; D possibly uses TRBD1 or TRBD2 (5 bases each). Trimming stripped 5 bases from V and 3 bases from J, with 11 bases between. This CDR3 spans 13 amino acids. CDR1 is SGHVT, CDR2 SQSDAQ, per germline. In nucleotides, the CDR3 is TGTGCCAGCAGCAAGGGACCACTCTACGAGCAGTACGTC. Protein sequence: CASSKGPLYEQYV.

The CDR3 region is CASSESGRGTDTQYF. CDR3 DNA sequence: TGTGCCAGCAGTGAATCGGGCAGGGGCACAGATACGCAGTATTTT. The chain uses TRBV25-1 and TRBJ2-3, with a weak D call TRBD1 (5 bases). The CDR3 length is 15 residues. V lost 1 base to trimming and J lost 1 base, with 9 bases between them. Germline-derived CDR1 and CDR2 are MGHDK and SYGVNS.

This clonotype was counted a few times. CDR3 protein: CASGYGYTF. As DNA, the CDR3 is TGTGCCAGTGGATATGGCTACACCTTC. The V call is TRBV19, the J call TRBJ1-2; D call uncertain. V was clipped by 8 bases and J by 5 bases, with 3 bases between them. The CDR3 spans 9 residues. CDR1 and CDR2 (germline): LNHDA, SQIVND (reference sequence).

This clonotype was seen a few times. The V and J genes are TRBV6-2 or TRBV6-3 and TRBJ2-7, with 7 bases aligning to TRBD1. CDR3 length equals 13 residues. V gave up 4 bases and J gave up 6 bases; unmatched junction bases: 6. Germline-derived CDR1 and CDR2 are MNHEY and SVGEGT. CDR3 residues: CASSSWDRREQYV. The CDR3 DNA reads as TGTGCCAGCAGTTCCTGGGACAGACGCGAGCAGTACGTC.

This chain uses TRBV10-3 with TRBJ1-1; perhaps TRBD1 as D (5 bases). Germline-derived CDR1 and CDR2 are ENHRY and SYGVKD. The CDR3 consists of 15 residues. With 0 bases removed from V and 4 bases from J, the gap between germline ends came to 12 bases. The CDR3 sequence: CAISESKSGFTEAFF. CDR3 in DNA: TGTGCCATCAGTGAGTCGAAATCAGGGTTCACTGAAGCTTTCTTT.

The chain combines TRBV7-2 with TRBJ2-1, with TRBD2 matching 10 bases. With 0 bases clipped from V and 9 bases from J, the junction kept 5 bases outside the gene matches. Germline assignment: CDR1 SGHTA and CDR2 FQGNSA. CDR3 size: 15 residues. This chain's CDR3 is CASSLASGGVGEQFF. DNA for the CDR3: TGTGCCAGCAGCTTAGCCAGCGGGGGGGTGGGTGAGCAGTTCTTC.

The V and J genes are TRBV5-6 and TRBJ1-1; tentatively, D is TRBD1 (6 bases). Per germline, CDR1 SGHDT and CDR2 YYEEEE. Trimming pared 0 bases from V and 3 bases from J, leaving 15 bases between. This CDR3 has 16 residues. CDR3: CASSLEGYREDTEAFF. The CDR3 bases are TGTGCCAGCAGCTTGGAAGGGTACAGGGAGGACACTGAAGCTTTCTTT.

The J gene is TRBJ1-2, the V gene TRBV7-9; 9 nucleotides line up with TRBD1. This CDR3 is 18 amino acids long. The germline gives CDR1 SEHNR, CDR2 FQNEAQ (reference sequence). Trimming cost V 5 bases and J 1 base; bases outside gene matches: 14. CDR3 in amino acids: CASSLVGQGLIHNYGYTF. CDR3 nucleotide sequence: TGTGCCAGCAGCCTAGTGGGACAGGGACTAATTCATAACTATGGCTACACCTTC.

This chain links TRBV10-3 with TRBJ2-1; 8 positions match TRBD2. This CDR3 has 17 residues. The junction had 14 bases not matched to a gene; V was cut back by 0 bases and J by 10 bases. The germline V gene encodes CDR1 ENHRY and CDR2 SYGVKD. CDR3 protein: CAISESRGTRNPREQFF. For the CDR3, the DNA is TGTGCCATCAGTGAGTCAAGGGGGACTAGGAATCCGCGAGAGCAGTTCTTC.

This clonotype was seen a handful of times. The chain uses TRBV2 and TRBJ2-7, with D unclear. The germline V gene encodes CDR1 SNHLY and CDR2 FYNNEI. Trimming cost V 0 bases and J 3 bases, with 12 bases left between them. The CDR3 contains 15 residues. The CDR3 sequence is CASSEATSGLYEQYF. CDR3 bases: TGTGCCAGCAGTGAAGCGACGTCGGGCCTCTACGAGCAGTACTTC. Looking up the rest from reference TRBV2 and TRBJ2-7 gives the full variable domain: EPEVTQTPSHQVTQMGQEVILRCVPISNHLYFYWYRQILGQKVEFLVSFYNNEISEKSEIFDDQFSVERPDGSNFTLKIRSTKLEDSAMYFCASSEATSGLYEQYFGPGTRLTVT.

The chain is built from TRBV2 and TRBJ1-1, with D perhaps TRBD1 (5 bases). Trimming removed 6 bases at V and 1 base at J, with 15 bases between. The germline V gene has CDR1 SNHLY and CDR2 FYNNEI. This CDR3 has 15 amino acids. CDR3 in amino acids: CASRLDRGANTEAFF. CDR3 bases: TGTGCCAGCAGACTAGACAGAGGAGCGAACACTGAAGCTTTCTTT.

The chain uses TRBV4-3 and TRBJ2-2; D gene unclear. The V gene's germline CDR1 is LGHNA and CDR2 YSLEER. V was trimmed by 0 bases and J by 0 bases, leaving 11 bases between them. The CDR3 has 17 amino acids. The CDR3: CASSQDVVRSNTGELFF. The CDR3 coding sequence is TGCGCCAGCAGCCAAGATGTTGTCCGATCGAACACCGGGGAGCTGTTTTTT.

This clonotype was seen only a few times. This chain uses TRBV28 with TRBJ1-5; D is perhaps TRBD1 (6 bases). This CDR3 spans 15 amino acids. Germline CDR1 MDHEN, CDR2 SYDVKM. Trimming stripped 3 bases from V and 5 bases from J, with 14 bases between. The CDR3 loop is CASSFGRRGDQPQHF. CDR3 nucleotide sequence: TGTGCCAGCAGTTTCGGGCGCAGGGGTGATCAGCCCCAGCATTTT.

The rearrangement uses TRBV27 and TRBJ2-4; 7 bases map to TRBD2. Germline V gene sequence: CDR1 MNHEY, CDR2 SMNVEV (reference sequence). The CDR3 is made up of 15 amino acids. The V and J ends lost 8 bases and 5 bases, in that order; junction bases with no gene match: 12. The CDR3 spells CASGRIAGGQNIQYF. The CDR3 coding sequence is TGTGCCAGCGGCCGGATAGCGGGTGGACAAAACATTCAGTACTTC.

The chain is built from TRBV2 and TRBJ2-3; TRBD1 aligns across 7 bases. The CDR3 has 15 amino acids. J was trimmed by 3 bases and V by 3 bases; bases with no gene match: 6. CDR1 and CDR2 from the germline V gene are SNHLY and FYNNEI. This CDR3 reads CASSETGPGTDTQYF. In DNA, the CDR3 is TGTGCCAGCAGTGAGACAGGGCCCGGAACAGATACGCAGTATTTT.

The CDR3 DNA follows: TGTGCCATCAGTGAGTCCGGACAGAGGATTTACAATGAGCAGTTCTTC. Encoded protein: CAISESGQRIYNEQFF. The chain joins TRBV10-3 to TRBJ2-1, with a possible D match to TRBD1 (6 bases). This CDR3 contains 16 residues. From germline, CDR1 is ENHRY and CDR2 SYGVKD. The V gene lost 0 bases and the J gene lost 4 bases, with 13 bases spanning the gap.

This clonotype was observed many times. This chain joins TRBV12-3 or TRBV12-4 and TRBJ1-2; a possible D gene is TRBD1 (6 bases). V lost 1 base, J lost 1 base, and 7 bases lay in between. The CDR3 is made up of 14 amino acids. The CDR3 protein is CASSLGTVNYGYTF. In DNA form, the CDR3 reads TGTGCCAGCAGTTTAGGGACAGTTAACTATGGCTACACCTTC.

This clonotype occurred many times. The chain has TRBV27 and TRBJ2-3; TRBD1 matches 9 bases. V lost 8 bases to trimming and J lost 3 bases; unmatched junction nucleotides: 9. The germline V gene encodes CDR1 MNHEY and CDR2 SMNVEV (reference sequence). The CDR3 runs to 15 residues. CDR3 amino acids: CASSPRDRVTDTQYF. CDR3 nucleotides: TGTGCCAGCTCACCCCGGGACAGGGTAACAGATACGCAGTATTTT.

CDR3 protein: CASSQRDRGNNEQFF. CDR3 coding DNA: TGTGCCAGCTCACAGCGAGATCGAGGGAACAATGAGCAGTTCTTC. This chain links TRBV18 with TRBJ2-1; a weak D match, TRBD2 (5 bases). The CDR3 extends over 15 amino acids. Germline V lookup: CDR1 KGHSH, CDR2 LQKENI. The V and J ends lost 4 bases and 5 bases respectively, with 15 bases between them.

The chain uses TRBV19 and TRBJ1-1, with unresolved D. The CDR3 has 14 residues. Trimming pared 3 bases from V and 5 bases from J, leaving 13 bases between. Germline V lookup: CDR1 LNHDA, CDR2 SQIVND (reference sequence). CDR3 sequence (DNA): TGTGCCAGTAGTATGGCCTACCGGAGTACTGAAGCTTTCTTT. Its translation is CASSMAYRSTEAFF. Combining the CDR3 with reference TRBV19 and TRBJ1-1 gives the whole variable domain DGGITQSPKYLFRKEGQNVTLSCEQNLNHDAMYWYRQDPGQGLRLIYYSQIVNDFQKGDIAEGYSVSREKKESFPLTVTSAQKNPTAFYLCASSMAYRSTEAFFGQGTRLTVV.

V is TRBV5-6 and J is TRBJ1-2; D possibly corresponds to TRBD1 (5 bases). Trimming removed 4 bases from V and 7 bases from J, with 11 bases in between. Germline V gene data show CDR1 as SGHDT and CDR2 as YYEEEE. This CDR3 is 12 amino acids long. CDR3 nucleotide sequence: TGTGCCAGCAGCATGGGGGACTCTGGCTACACCTTC. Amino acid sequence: CASSMGDSGYTF.

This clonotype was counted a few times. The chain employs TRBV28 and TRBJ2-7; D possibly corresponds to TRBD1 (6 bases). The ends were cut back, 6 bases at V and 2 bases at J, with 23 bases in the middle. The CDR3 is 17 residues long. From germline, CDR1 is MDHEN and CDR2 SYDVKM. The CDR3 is CASSPTQTGSFTYEQYV. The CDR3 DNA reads TGTGCCAGCAGCCCTACCCAAACAGGGAGTTTTACCTACGAGCAGTACGTC.

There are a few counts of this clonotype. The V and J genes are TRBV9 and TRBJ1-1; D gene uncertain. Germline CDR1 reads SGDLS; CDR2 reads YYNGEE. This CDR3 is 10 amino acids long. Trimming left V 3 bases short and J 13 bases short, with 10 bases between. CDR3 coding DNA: TGTGCCAGCAGCGGGAACAGCGTTTTCTTT. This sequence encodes CASSGNSVFF.

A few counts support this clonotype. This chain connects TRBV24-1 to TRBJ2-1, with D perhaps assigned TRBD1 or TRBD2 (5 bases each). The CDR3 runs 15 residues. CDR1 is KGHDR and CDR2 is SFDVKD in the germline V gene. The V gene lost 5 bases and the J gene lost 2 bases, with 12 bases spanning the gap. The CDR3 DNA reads TGTGCCACCAGTGCCGGGGACCCCACCTACAATGAGCAGTTCTTC. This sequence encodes CATSAGDPTYNEQFF.

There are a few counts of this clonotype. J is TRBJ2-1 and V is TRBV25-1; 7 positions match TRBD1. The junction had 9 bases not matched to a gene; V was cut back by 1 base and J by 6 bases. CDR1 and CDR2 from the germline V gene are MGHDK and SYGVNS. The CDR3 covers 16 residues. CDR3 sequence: CASSEWSGTEINEQFF. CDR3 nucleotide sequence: TGTGCCAGCAGTGAATGGTCCGGGACAGAAATCAATGAGCAGTTCTTC.

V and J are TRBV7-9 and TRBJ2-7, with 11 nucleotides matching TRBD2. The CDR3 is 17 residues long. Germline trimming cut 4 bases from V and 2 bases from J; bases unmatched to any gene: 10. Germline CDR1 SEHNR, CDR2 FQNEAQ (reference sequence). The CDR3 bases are TGTGCCAGCAGCTCGCCCTTTCTAGCGGGGGGCCCCTACGAGCAGTACTTC. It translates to CASSSPFLAGGPYEQYF.

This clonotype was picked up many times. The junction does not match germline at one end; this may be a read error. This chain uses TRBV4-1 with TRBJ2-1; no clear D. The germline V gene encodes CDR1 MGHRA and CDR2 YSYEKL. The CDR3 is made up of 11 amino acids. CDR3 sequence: CASRSYNEQFF. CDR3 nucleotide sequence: TGTGCCAGCAGGTCTTACAATGAGCAGTTCTTC.

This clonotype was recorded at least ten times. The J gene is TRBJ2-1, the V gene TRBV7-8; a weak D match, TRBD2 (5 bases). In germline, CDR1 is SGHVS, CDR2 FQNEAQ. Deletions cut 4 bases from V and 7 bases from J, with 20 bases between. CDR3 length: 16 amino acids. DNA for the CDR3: TGTGCCAGCAGCTCCCTGTACTCTAGGAGGTGGAATGAGCAGTTCTTC. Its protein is CASSSLYSRRWNEQFF.

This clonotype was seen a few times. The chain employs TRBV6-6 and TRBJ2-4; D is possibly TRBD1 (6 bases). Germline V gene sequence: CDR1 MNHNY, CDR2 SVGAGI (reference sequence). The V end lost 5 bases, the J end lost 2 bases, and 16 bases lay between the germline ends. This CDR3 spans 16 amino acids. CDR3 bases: TGTGCCAGCAGTCTCGATCCGACAGGCACCAAAAACATTCAGTACTTC. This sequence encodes CASSLDPTGTKNIQYF.